The 9 T cell receptor beta chains below were found in one sample sequenced in a study of blood T cell repertoires in COVID-19. Here immunoSEQ multiplex PCR was the method, and the copy in TCRdb shows in-frame clones only, minus some. This sample has approximately 250,000 clones; about 89% occur once, and the top ten carry roughly 8%. Source material: peripheral blood. The receptors were sampled from a man aged 35-49 years with active or convalescent COVID-19.

V gene TRBV5-1 combines with J gene TRBJ1-4, with a tentative D call TRBD1 (6 bases). The CDR3 spans 14 residues. V was trimmed by 5 bases and J by 3 bases, leaving 11 bases between them. Germline V CDR1 and CDR2: SGHRS, YFSETQ. Here the CDR3 reads CASRTGTSNEKLFF. The CDR3 DNA is TGCGCCAGCAGAACCGGGACATCTAATGAAAAACTGTTTTTT.

CDR3 protein: CASTAGTGNNEQFF. DNA of the CDR3: TGTGCCAGCACGGCCGGGACAGGGAACAATGAGCAGTTCTTC. The chain uses TRBV6-5 and TRBJ2-1, with 9 bases identical to TRBD1. Germline V gene data show CDR1 as MNHEY and CDR2 as SVGAGI. Trimming took 7 bases from V and 5 from J; bases not matched to a gene: 6. This CDR3 is built from 14 residues.

This chain joins TRBV6-5 and TRBJ1-2, with 7 bases matching TRBD1. Germline CDR1 MNHEY, CDR2 SVGAGI. V shed 0 bases and J 7 bases; nucleotides not matched to a gene: 8. This CDR3 spans 15 amino acids. CDR3 sequence reads: CASSYSPGQDVGYTF. In DNA, the CDR3 is TGTGCCAGCAGTTACTCGCCAGGACAGGATGTTGGCTACACCTTC.

The chain uses TRBV2 and TRBJ1-6; D might be TRBD1 (6 bases). This CDR3 spans 15 amino acids. The V gene lost 2 bases and the J gene lost 9 bases, with 14 bases spanning the gap. Germline V gene data show CDR1 as SNHLY and CDR2 as FYNNEI. The CDR3, as DNA: TGTGCCAGCAGTGAACCCCGGGACATAGGTTCACCCCTCCACTTT. The encoded protein is CASSEPRDIGSPLHF.

V usage is TRBV9 and J usage is TRBJ2-1; 8 nucleotides match TRBD2. The CDR3 is 14 amino acids. With 3 bases clipped from V and 9 bases from J, the junction kept 8 bases outside the gene matches. Germline CDR1 reads SGDLS; CDR2 reads YYNGEE. CDR3 DNA sequence: TGTGCCAGCAGCGGACGGACTAGCCCTGTTGAGCAGTTCTTC. It specifies CASSGRTSPVEQFF.

There are a few counts of this clone. The chain carries TRBV6-5 and TRBJ1-4, with D perhaps TRBD1 (6 bases). This CDR3 has 12 residues. Trimming stripped 5 bases from V and 7 bases from J, with 8 bases between. CDR1 is MNHEY, CDR2 SVGAGI, per germline. The CDR3 loop is CASSQDSEKLFF. CDR3 nucleotides: TGTGCCAGCAGTCAGGACAGTGAAAAACTGTTTTTT.

This chain links TRBV3-1 (or the pseudogene TRBV3-2) with TRBJ1-2; D is unresolved. This CDR3 is 12 amino acids long. Trimming removed 3 bases at V and 8 bases at J, with 10 bases between. Germline V gene sequence: CDR1 LGHDT, CDR2 YNNKEL (reference sequence). For the CDR3, the DNA is TGTGCCAGCAGCCAGGCCCGCGGGGGCTACACCTTC. This translates into CASSQARGGYTF.

Turning to this clone: Other DNA sequences in the same sample also yield this CDR3. The V gene is TRBV18, the J gene TRBJ1-2; unclear D gene. Between the trimmed V and J ends, which lost 2 bases and 2 bases, there was a span of 6 bases. Looked up from germline, CDR1 is KGHSH and CDR2 is LQKENI. The CDR3 runs 13 residues. Here the CDR3 reads CASSPGGNYGYTF. The CDR3 DNA reads as TGTGCCAGCTCACCAGGCGGGAACTATGGCTACACCTTC.

J is TRBJ1-2 and V is TRBV24-1; D might be TRBD1 (6 bases). Trimming left V 3 bases short and J 2 bases short, with 12 bases between. CDR3 length equals 15 residues. Germline V gene lookup returns CDR1 KGHDR and CDR2 SFDVKD. The chain's CDR3 is CATSDGQKANYGYTF. CDR3 nucleotide sequence: TGTGCCACCAGTGATGGACAGAAAGCGAACTATGGCTACACCTTC.